A selection of T cell receptor beta chains follows, all from one sample in a study of blood T cells in healthy people across ages. TCRdb analysed the 5' RACE reads with MiXCR anew, one entry per CDR3 protein. The sample comprises approximately 880,000 distinct CDR3 sequences, about 44% of which are singletons, and 13% rests with the top ten. Sequences were obtained from blood. Receptors originate from a man between 25 and 39 years old in good health. Both conserved end residues are part of each CDR3. D genes are given only for firm matches. Clone size is stated in some rows and not others, as once, few, many or a class when expanded.

few 14 . TRBJ2-3 TRBV30 CAWSPRAFTDTQYF TGTGCCTGGAGTCCTCGGGCCTTCACAGATACGCAGTATTTT
. 16 TRBD2 TRBJ2-1 TRBV4-3 CASSQTGTSSYNEQFF TGCGCCAGCAGCCAGACCGGGACTAGCTCCTACAATGAGCAGTTCTTC
. 12 TRBD1 TRBJ2-7 TRBV3-1 CARDRAAYEQYF TGTGCCAGGGACAGGGCAGCCTACGAGCAGTACTTC
. 15 TRBD1 TRBJ1-2 TRBV18 CASSPAPGQDYGYTF TGTGCCAGCTCACCGGCACCGGGACAGGACTATGGCTACACCTTC
few 18 TRBD2 TRBJ2-7 TRBV18 CASSPRLAGGQRTYEQYF TGTGCCAGCTCACCTAGACTAGCGGGGGGGCAAAGGACCTACGAGCAGTACTTC
few 15 TRBD1 TRBJ1-2 TRBV28 CASSAQTGSDYGYTF TGTGCCAGCAGTGCCCAGACAGGGTCGGACTATGGCTACACCTTC
. 13 . TRBJ1-2 TRBV11-2 CASSLADFGGYTF TGTGCCAGCAGCTTAGCAGACTTCGGAGGCTACACCTTC
. 18 . TRBJ2-7 TRBV12-3/TRBV12-4 CASSFSQGLGSSYNEQYF TGTGCCAGCAGTTTTAGTCAGGGACTTGGAAGCTCCTACAATGAGCAGTACTTC
. 14 . TRBJ1-1 TRBV3-1 CASSQLQGNTEAFF TGTGCCAGCAGCCAGTTACAGGGGAACACTGAAGCTTTCTTT
. 13 . TRBJ2-7 TRBV30 CAWSVRGGYEQYF TGTGCCTGGAGTGTACGCGGCGGCTACGAGCAGTACTTC
. 17 TRBD2 TRBJ2-3 TRBV20-1 CSAQGTSGGVSTDTQYF TGCAGTGCTCAGGGGACTAGCGGGGGGGTTAGCACAGATACGCAGTATTTT
. 17 TRBD2 TRBJ2-3 TRBV6-5 CASSYTHLAGSTDTQYF TGTGCCAGCAGTTACACCCACCTAGCGGGGAGCACAGATACGCAGTATTTT
few 13 TRBD1 TRBJ2-1 TRBV29-1 CSARDRGYNEQFF TGCAGCGCCCGGGACAGGGGGTACAATGAGCAGTTCTTC